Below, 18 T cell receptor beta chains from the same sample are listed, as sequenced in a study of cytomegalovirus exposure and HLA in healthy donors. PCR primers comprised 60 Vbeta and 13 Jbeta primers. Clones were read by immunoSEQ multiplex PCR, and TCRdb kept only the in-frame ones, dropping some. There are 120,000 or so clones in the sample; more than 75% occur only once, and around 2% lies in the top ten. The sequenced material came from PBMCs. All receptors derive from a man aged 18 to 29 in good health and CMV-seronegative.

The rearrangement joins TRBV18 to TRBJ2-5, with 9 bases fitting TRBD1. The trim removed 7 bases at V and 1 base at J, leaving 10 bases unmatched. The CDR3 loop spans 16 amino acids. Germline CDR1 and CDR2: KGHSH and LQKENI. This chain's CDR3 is CASLGPGQGPQETQYF. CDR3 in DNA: TGTGCCAGCTTGGGCCCGGGACAGGGCCCCCAAGAGACCCAGTACTTC.

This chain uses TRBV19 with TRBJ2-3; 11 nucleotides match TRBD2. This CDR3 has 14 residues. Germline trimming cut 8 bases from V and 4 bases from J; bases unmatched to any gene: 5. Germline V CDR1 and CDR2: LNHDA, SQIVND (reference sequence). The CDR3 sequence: CASSLAGVSDTQYF. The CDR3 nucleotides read TGTGCCAGTTCACTAGCGGGGGTATCAGATACGCAGTATTTT.

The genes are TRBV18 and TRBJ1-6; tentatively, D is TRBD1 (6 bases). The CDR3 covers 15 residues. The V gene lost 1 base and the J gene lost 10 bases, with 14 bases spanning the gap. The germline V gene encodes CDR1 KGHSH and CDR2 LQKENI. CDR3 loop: CASSPQQGEGSPLHF. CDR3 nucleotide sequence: TGTGCCAGCTCACCACAACAGGGCGAAGGATCACCCCTCCACTTT.

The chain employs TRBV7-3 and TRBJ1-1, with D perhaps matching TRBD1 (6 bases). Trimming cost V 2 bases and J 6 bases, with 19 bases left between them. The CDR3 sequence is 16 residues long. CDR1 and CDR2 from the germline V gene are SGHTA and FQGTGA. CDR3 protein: CASSLLGGQPSAEAFF. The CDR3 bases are TGTGCCAGCAGCTTATTAGGAGGACAGCCAAGCGCTGAAGCTTTCTTT. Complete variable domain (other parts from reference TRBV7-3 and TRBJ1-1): GAGVSQTPSNKVTEKGKYVELRCDPISGHTALYWYRQSLGQGPEFLIYFQGTGAADDSGLPNDRFFAVRPEGSVSTLKIQRTERGDSAVYLCASSLLGGQPSAEAFFGQGTRLTVV.

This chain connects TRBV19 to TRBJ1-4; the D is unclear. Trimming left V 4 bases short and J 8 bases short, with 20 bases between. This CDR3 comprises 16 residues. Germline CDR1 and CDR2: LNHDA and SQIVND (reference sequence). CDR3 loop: CASSTTPWREDEKLFF. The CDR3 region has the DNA TGTGCCAGTAGTACTACGCCGTGGAGGGAGGACGAAAAACTGTTTTTT. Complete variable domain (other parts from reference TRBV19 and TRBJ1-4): DGGITQSPKYLFRKEGQNVTLSCEQNLNHDAMYWYRQDPGQGLRLIYYSQIVNDFQKGDIAEGYSVSREKKESFPLTVTSAQKNPTAFYLCASSTTPWREDEKLFFGSGTQLSVL.

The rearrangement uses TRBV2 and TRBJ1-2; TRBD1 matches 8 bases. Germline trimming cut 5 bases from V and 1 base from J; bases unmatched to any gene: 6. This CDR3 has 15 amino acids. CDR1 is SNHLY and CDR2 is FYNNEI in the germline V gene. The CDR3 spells CASSLQTGVNYGYTF. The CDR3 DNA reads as TGTGCCAGCAGTTTACAGACAGGGGTTAACTATGGCTACACCTTC.

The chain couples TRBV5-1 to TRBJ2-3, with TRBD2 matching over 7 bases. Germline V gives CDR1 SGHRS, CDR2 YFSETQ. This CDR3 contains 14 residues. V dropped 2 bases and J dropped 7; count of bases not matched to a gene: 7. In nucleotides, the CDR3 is TGCGCCAGCAGCTTTGGGGGGGGGATAAATACGCAGTATTTT. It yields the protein CASSFGGGINTQYF.

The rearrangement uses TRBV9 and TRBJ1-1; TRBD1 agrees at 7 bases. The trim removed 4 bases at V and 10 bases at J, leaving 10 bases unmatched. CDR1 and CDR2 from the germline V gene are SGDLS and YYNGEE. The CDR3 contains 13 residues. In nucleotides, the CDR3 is TGTGCCAGCAGCCCTGCCCCTAGGGGGCGAGCTTTCTTT. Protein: CASSPAPRGRAFF.

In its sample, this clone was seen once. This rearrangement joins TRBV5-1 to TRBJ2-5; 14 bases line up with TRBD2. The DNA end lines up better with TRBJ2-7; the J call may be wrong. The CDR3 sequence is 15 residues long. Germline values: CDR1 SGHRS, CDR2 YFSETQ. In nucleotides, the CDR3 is TGCGCCAGCAGCTCAACGGGACTAGCGGGGGACGAGCAGTACTTC. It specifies CASSSTGLAGDEQYF.

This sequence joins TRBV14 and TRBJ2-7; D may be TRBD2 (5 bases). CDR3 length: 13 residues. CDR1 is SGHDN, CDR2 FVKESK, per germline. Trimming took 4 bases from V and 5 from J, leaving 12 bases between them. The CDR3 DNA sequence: TGTGCCAGCAGCCCGTTTTTCGGGAACGAGCAGTACTTC. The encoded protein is CASSPFFGNEQYF.

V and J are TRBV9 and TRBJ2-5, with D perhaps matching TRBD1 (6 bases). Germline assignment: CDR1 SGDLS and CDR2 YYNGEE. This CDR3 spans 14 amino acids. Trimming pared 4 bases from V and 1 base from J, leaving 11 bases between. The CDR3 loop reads CASSSRQAQETQYF. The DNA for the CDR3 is TGTGCCAGCAGCTCCAGACAGGCCCAAGAGACCCAGTACTTC.

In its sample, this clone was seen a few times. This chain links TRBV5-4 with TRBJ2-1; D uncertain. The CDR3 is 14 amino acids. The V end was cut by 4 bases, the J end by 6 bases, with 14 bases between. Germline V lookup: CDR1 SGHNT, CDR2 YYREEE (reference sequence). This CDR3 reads CASSPEPNINEQFF. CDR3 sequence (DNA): TGTGCCAGCAGCCCCGAACCTAATATCAATGAGCAGTTCTTC.

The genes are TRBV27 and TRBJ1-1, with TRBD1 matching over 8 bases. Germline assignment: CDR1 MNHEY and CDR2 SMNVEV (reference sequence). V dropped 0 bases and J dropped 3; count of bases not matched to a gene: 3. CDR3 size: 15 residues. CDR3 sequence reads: CASSLSSGGYTEAFF. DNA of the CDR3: TGTGCCAGCAGTTTATCCTCAGGGGGCTACACTGAAGCTTTCTTT.

CDR3 DNA sequence: TGTGCCAGCTCACCCGCCAGGGGGACCATGAACACTGAAGCTTTCTTT. Translation: CASSPARGTMNTEAFF. V is TRBV18 and J is TRBJ1-1, with 7 nucleotides matching TRBD1. Looked up from germline, CDR1 is KGHSH and CDR2 is LQKENI. Losses at the gene ends were 3 bases for V and 0 bases for J; bases not matched to a gene: 7. The CDR3 covers 16 residues.

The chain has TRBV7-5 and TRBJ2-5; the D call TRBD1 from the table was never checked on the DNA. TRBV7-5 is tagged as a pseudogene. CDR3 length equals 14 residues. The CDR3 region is CARSLRGNQETQYF. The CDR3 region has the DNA TGTGCCAGAAGCTTAAGGGGAAACCAAGAGACCCAGTACTTC.

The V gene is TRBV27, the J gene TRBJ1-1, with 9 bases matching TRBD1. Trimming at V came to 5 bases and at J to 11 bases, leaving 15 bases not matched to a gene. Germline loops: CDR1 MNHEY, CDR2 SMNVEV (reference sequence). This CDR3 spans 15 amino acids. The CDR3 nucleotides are TGTGCCAGCAGTCCCCACCTTGGGACAGGGAGGGAGGCTTTCTTT. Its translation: CASSPHLGTGREAFF.

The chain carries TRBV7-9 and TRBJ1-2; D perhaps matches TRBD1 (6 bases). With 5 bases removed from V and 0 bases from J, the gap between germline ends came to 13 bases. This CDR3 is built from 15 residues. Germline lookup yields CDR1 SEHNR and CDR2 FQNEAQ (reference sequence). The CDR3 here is CASSAPGDTNYGYTF. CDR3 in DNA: TGTGCCAGCAGCGCCCCAGGGGACACTAACTATGGCTACACCTTC. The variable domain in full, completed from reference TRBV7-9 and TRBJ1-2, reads DTGVSQNPRHKITKRGQNVTFRCDPISEHNRLYWYRQTLGQGPEFLTYFQNEAQLEKSRLLSDRFSAERPKGSFSTLEIQRTEQGDSAMYLCASSAPGDTNYGYTFGSGTRLTVV.

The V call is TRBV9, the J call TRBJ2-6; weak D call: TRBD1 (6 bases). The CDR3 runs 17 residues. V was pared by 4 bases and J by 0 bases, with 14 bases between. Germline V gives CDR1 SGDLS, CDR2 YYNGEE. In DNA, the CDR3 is TGTGCCAGCAGCCCCTCTACACAGGGCTCTGGGGCCAACGTCCTGACTTTC. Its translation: CASSPSTQGSGANVLTF.